The entry below gives a single T cell receptor beta chain sequence along with its context. Its antigen remains unidentified. Just one base apart from a much larger clone, this may be a read error. The template was RNA from unsorted bulk tissue. The normal lung tissue was taken more than 3 cm from the tumor edge. The sample comes from a study of tumor and adjacent non-tumor tissue in lung cancer. With 1 base removed from V and 7 bases from J, the gap between germline ends came to 8 bases. The CDR3 loop spans 13 amino acids. Study-level findings and limits: TCR diversity was significantly greater in tumor than normal lung tissue. Patients with more diverse tumor TCRs had worse survival.

The library came from three nested PCR rounds adapted from ARM-PCR protocols. TCRdb redid the calling of the multiplex PCR reads with MiXCR, one entry per CDR3 protein. The sample consists of 35,000 to 55,000 distinct CDR3 sequences, roughly 60% of them appearing once. The clonotype comes from a man aged 45-65 years with non-small cell lung cancer. This rearrangement joins TRBV12-3 or TRBV12-4 to TRBJ1-5; D not resolved. Specimen: distant non-tumor lung tissue. The CDR3 DNA follows: TGTGCCAGCAGTTTAGACATGGGCCAGCCCCAGCATTTT. It translates to CASSLDMGQPQHF.